One and the same sample provided the 10 T cell receptor beta chains below, sequenced in a study of blood T cell repertoires in COVID-19. Produced via immunoSEQ multiplex PCR; TCRdb's table is partial and in-frame only. The sample lists over 15,000 clones, around 73% occurring once. Sequenced material: peripheral blood. The origin of the receptors is a man aged 55 to 70 with active or convalescent COVID-19.

The rearrangement links TRBV30 to TRBJ1-6, with 7 bases lining up with TRBD1. Looked up from germline, CDR1 is GTSNPN and CDR2 is SVGIG (reference sequence). The CDR3 length is 16 residues. V shed 0 bases and J 8 bases; nucleotides not matched to a gene: 10. CDR3 amino acids: CAWSVLWTGGYSPLHF. For the CDR3, the DNA is TGTGCCTGGAGTGTACTCTGGACAGGCGGTTATTCACCCCTCCACTTT.

The chain links TRBV23-1 to TRBJ2-7; TRBD2 matches at 7 bases. Being an ORF, TRBV23-1 has a function that is uncertain. The CDR3 contains 13 residues. V lost 10 bases, J lost 6 bases, and 12 bases stayed unmatched. CDR3 bases: TGCGCCACCCAAATTCAGGGAGGGCGCGAGCAGTACTTC. Its translation: CATQIQGGREQYF.

This clone appeared once. This chain connects TRBV5-6 to TRBJ1-3, with 8 bases that match TRBD1. V dropped 4 bases and J dropped 4; count of bases not matched to a gene: 10. From germline, CDR1 is SGHDT and CDR2 YYEEEE. This CDR3 has 16 amino acids. The CDR3 DNA follows: TGTGCCAGCAGCCTTTTCGCTGGACAGGGAGGAAACACCATATATTTT. Translated: CASSLFAGQGGNTIYF.

This sequence joins TRBV6-5 and TRBJ2-7, with 11 bases that match TRBD1. CDR1 and CDR2 from the germline V gene are MNHEY and SVGAGI. This CDR3 region has 13 residues. The J segment lost 5 bases and the V segment lost 8 bases, leaving 5 bases of the junction unmatched. The CDR3 reads CASQTGQGDEQYF. The CDR3 region has the DNA TGTGCCAGCCAGACGGGACAGGGGGACGAGCAGTACTTC.

This sequence joins TRBV18 and TRBJ2-4, with 7 nucleotides matching TRBD2. Germline V gene data show CDR1 as KGHSH and CDR2 as LQKENI. The length of the CDR3 is 14 residues. Trimming took 2 bases from V and 6 from J; bases not matched to a gene: 4. The chain's CDR3 is CASSPAGEGNIQYF. The CDR3 DNA sequence: TGTGCCAGCTCACCAGCCGGGGAGGGAAACATTCAGTACTTC.

This clone was seen a few times. The chain is built from TRBV7-9 and TRBJ2-1, with TRBD2 matching 8 bases. Trimming cost V 0 bases and J 8 bases; bases outside gene matches: 3. This CDR3 region has 14 residues. Germline V gene lookup returns CDR1 SEHNR and CDR2 FQNEAQ (reference sequence). This chain's CDR3 is CASSLAGGVYEQFF. The CDR3 DNA is TGTGCCAGCAGCTTAGCCGGGGGGGTATATGAGCAGTTCTTC.

This clone was seen a single time. The chain employs TRBV30 and TRBJ2-7; 11 bases are a match to TRBD2. The CDR3 extends over 16 amino acids. Germline lookup yields CDR1 GTSNPN and CDR2 SVGIG (reference sequence). V was clipped by 2 bases and J by 9 bases; unmatched bases: 15. The CDR3 loop is CAWSRRLTSGRGRQYF. Here the CDR3 DNA reads TGTGCCTGGAGTCGCCGCCTTACTAGCGGGAGAGGGCGGCAGTACTTC.

This clone occurred a few times. The chain links TRBV13 to TRBJ2-2, with D maybe TRBD2 (6 bases). The V gene lost 5 bases and the J gene lost 6 bases, with 19 bases spanning the gap. Germline loops: CDR1 PRHDT, CDR2 FYEKMQ (reference sequence). The length of the CDR3 is 16 residues. The CDR3 protein is CASSAQRGGASGELFF. The CDR3 DNA reads as TGTGCCAGCAGCGCCCAGCGTGGCGGGGCGTCCGGGGAGCTGTTTTTT. The full variable domain, completed using reference TRBV13 and TRBJ2-2, is AAGVIQSPRHLIKEKRETATLKCYPIPRHDTVYWYQQGPGQDPQFLISFYEKMQSDKGSIPDRFSAQQFSDYHSELNMSSLELGDSALYFCASSAQRGGASGELFFGEGSRLTVL.

The chain is built from TRBV11-3 and TRBJ2-2; D unclear. The CDR3 runs 14 residues. The germline V gene has CDR1 SGHNT and CDR2 YENEEA. Deletions cut 2 bases from V and 6 bases from J, with 10 bases between. CDR3 DNA: TGTGCCAGCAGCTTAAGACCCCTAGCCGGGGAGCTGTTTTTT. This codes for CASSLRPLAGELFF.

The gene calls are TRBV5-1 and TRBJ2-5; 9 positions match TRBD1. The CDR3 loop spans 13 amino acids. Trimming removed 4 bases from V and 5 bases from J; junction bases left unmatched: 3. Germline values: CDR1 SGHRS, CDR2 YFSETQ. In DNA form, the CDR3 reads TGCGCCAGCAGCCTTACAGGGGGCGAGACCCAGTACTTC. Amino acid sequence: CASSLTGGETQYF.